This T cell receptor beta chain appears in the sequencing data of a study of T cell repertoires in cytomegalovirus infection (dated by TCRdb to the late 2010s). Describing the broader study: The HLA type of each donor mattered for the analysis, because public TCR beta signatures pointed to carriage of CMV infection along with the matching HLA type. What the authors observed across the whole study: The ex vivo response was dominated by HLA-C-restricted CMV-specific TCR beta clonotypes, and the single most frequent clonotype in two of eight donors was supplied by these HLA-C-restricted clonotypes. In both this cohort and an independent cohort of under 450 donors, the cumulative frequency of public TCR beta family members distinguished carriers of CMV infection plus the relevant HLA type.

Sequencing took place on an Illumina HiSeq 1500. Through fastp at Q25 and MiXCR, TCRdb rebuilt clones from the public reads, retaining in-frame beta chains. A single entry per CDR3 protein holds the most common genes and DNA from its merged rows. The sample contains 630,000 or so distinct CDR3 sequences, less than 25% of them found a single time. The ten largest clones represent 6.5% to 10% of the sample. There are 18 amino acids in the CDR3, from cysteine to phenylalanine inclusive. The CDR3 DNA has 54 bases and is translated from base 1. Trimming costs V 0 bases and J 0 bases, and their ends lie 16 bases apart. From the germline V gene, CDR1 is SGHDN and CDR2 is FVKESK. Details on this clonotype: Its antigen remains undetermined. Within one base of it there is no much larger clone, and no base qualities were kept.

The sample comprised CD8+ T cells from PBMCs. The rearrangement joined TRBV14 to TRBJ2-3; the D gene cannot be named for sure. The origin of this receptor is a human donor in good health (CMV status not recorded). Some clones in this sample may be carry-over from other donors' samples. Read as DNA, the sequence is TGTGCCAGCAGCCAAGAGTTTGGGTTCGACCCTAGCACAGATACGCAGTATTTT. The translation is CASSQEFGFDPSTDTQYF. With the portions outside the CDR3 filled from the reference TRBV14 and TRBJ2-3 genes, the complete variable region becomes EAGVTQFPSHSVIEKGQTVTLRCDPISGHDNLYWYRRVMGKEIKFLLHFVKESKQDESGMPNNRFLAERTGGTYSTLKVQPAELEDSGVYFCASSQEFGFDPSTDTQYFGPGTRLTVL.